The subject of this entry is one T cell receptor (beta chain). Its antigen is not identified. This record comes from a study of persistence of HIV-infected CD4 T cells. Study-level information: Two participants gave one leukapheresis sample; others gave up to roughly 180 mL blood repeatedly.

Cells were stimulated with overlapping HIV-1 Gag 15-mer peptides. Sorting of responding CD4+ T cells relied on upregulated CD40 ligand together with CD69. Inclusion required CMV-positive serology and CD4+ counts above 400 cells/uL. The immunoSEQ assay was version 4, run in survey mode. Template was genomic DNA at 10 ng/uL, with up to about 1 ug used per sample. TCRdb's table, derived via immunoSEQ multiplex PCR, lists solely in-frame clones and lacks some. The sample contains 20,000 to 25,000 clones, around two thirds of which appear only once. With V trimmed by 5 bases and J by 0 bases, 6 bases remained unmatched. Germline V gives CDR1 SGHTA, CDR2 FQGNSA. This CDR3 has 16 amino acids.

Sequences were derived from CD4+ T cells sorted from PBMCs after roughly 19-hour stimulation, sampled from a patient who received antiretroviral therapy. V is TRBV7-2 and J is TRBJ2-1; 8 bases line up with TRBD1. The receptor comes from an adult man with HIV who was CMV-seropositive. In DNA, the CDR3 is TGTGCCAGCAGCCAACAGGGGGGAAGCTCCTACAATGAGCAGTTCTTC. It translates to CASSQQGGSSYNEQFF.